What follows are 31 T cell receptor beta chains derived from one specimen sequenced in a study of shared clonotypes between healthy human individuals. Here immunoSEQ multiplex PCR was the method, and the copy in TCRdb shows in-frame clones only, minus some. This repertoire shows 2 million to 2.5 million clones, about nine tenths found once; its top ten account for 0.3% to 0.45%. Sequences were obtained from naive CD4+ T cells from PBMCs. Subset defined: CD45RA+ positively selected. Receptor source: a man younger than 35 in good health. Some clones in this sample may be carry-over from other donors' samples.

This CDR3 is CASGLSAGGEQYF. The CDR3 coding sequence is TGTGCTAGTGGTTTGTCGGCGGGAGGGGAGCAGTACTTC. V is TRBV12-5 and J is TRBJ2-7, with 9 bases that match TRBD2. With V trimmed by 2 bases and J by 7 bases, 3 bases remained unmatched. The CDR3 totals 13 residues. Germline V gives CDR1 LGHNT, CDR2 FRNRAP.

The chain carries TRBV4-2 and TRBJ2-1, with 8 bases identical to TRBD1. The CDR3 is 16 amino acids. Trimming at V came to 0 bases and at J to 3 bases, leaving 4 bases not matched to a gene. Per germline, CDR1 LGHNA and CDR2 YNFKEQ. CDR3: CASSQEGTGVYNEQFF. Written as DNA, the CDR3 is TGTGCCAGCAGCCAAGAGGGGACAGGAGTCTACAATGAGCAGTTCTTC.

Details on this clone: The same CDR3 arises from other DNA sequences in this sample as well. The rearrangement joins TRBV7-2 to TRBJ2-1; TRBD1 matches 11 bases. V lost 5 bases to trimming and J lost 4 bases; unmatched junction nucleotides: 7. The CDR3 is 16 residues long. The germline V gene encodes CDR1 SGHTA and CDR2 FQGNSA. The CDR3 DNA follows: TGTGCCAGCAGCCATACCGGGACAGGGGGTTACAATGAGCAGTTCTTC. It yields the protein CASSHTGTGGYNEQFF.

The gene calls are TRBV4-1 and TRBJ1-3; the D gene is possibly TRBD1 (5 bases). CDR1 is MGHRA and CDR2 is YSYEKL in the germline V gene. This CDR3 spans 16 amino acids. V lost 0 bases and J lost 3, with 12 bases in between. The CDR3 coding sequence is TGCGCCAGCAGCCAAGAGGAGGGGAGAGGTGGAAACACCATATATTTT. This sequence encodes CASSQEEGRGGNTIYF.

The rearrangement links TRBV6-5 to TRBJ2-4; no firm D call. CDR1 and CDR2 (germline): MNHEY, SVGAGI. The V end lost 5 bases, the J end lost 1 base, and 9 bases lay between the germline ends. The CDR3 extends over 14 amino acids. In DNA, the CDR3 is TGTGCCAGCAGTGAAGACCTGGCCAAAAACATTCAGTACTTC. Amino acids: CASSEDLAKNIQYF.

This sequence joins TRBV7-2 and TRBJ1-1; the D gene is possibly TRBD1 (6 bases). Between the trimmed V and J ends, which lost 3 bases and 0 bases, there was a span of 8 bases. The CDR3 contains 14 residues. Germline V gene lookup returns CDR1 SGHTA and CDR2 FQGNSA. CDR3 coding DNA: TGTGCCAGCAGCTTGTACAGGGTGAACACTGAAGCTTTCTTT. Its protein is CASSLYRVNTEAFF.

The chain combines TRBV19 with TRBJ1-5, with D unclear. The CDR3 sequence is 12 residues long. Germline V lookup: CDR1 LNHDA, CDR2 SQIVND (reference sequence). The V and J ends lost 9 bases and 6 bases respectively, with 12 bases between them. This chain's CDR3 is CASRIWSQPQHF. In DNA, the CDR3 is TGTGCCAGCCGCATATGGAGTCAGCCCCAGCATTTT.

The V and J genes are TRBV6-5 and TRBJ1-1; 8 bases match TRBD1. Germline V gene data show CDR1 as MNHEY and CDR2 as SVGAGI. The CDR3 length is 14 residues. V was pared by 4 bases and J by 5 bases, with 6 bases of the junction left unmatched. The CDR3 nucleotides read TGTGCCAGCAGTTCGGACAGGGTAGGGACTGAAGCTTTCTTT. Its protein product is CASSSDRVGTEAFF.

This clone occurred once. V gene TRBV20-1 combines with J gene TRBJ1-2; tentatively, D is TRBD1 (6 bases). Germline V gene sequence: CDR1 DFQATT, CDR2 SNEGSKA (reference sequence). The CDR3 sequence is 11 residues long. V gave up 5 bases and J gave up 7 bases, with 11 bases separating them. The CDR3 DNA reads as TGCAGTGCTGGAACAGGGTCTGGCTACACCTTC. Amino acid sequence: CSAGTGSGYTF.

The chain combines TRBV14 with TRBJ2-3, with 8 bases matching TRBD1. The CDR3 covers 15 residues. V dropped 5 bases and J dropped 5; count of bases not matched to a gene: 9. Germline V gene sequence: CDR1 SGHDN, CDR2 FVKESK. The CDR3 protein is CASSNLDRVEDTQYF. CDR3 nucleotides: TGTGCCAGCAGCAACCTGGACAGGGTGGAAGATACGCAGTATTTT.

V and J are TRBV15 and TRBJ2-7; D is undetermined. Germline CDR1 and CDR2: LNHNV and YYDKDF (reference sequence). V lost 5 bases and J lost 6, with 20 bases in between. This CDR3 has 15 amino acids. The CDR3 region has the DNA TGTGCCACCAGCCCAAGTCGGGTCCGTCCATCCGAGCAGTACTTC. It is translated as CATSPSRVRPSEQYF.

This sequence joins TRBV7-8 and TRBJ2-3, with 8 bases fitting TRBD2. This CDR3 has 17 residues. Germline CDR1 reads SGHVS; CDR2 reads FQNEAQ. The V segment lost 5 bases and the J segment 6 bases; nucleotides outside the gene matches: 16. CDR3 loop: CASSTVPGLDPSDTQYF. The DNA of the CDR3 is TGTGCCAGCAGCACCGTCCCGGGACTAGATCCTTCCGATACGCAGTATTTT.

The chain carries TRBV28 and TRBJ1-3; TRBD1 is a possible D gene (6 bases). CDR1 and CDR2 from the germline V gene are MDHEN and SYDVKM. Trimming removed 3 bases from V and 4 bases from J, with 13 bases in between. The length of the CDR3 is 15 residues. CDR3 region: CASSFSRGLGNTIYF. The CDR3 DNA reads as TGTGCCAGCAGTTTTTCCCGGGGGCTCGGAAACACCATATATTTT.

The CDR3 here is CASSLYGHPLAGGRNEQYF. The DNA for the CDR3 is TGTGCCAGCAGTTTATATGGGCATCCTCTAGCGGGAGGTAGGAACGAGCAGTACTTC. V gene TRBV27 combines with J gene TRBJ2-7, with 11 bases matching TRBD2. Germline V gene sequence: CDR1 MNHEY, CDR2 SMNVEV (reference sequence). The CDR3 covers 19 residues. V was clipped by 1 base and J by 5 bases; unmatched bases: 16.

The chain recombines TRBV7-9 with TRBJ1-4, with 11 positions matching TRBD1. This CDR3 is built from 18 residues. Looked up from germline, CDR1 is SEHNR and CDR2 is FQNEAQ (reference sequence). Trimming cost V 5 bases and J 2 bases; bases outside gene matches: 10. Here the CDR3 DNA reads TGTGCCAGCAGCGGTGGGACAGGGGGATCTCCGACTAATGAAAAACTGTTTTTT. Translation gives CASSGGTGGSPTNEKLFF.

The count of this clone is one. The V gene is TRBV30, the J gene TRBJ1-2; the D is unclear. The germline V gene has CDR1 GTSNPN and CDR2 SVGIG (reference sequence). The germline V and J ends were trimmed by 0 bases and 12 bases, with 17 bases remaining between them. The length of the CDR3 is 13 residues. CDR3 DNA: TGTGCCTGGAGTGTATTGAGCCCCGAATCAAACACCTTC. Protein sequence: CAWSVLSPESNTF. Together with reference TRBV30 and TRBJ1-2, the CDR3 gives the full variable domain: SQTIHQWPATLVQPVGSPLSLECTVEGTSNPNLYWYRQAAGRGLQLLFYSVGIGQISSEVPQNLSASRPQDRQFILSSKKLLLSDSGFYLCAWSVLSPESNTFGSGTRLTVV.

This clone occurred once. The same CDR3 is also encoded by other DNA sequences in this sample. This chain uses TRBV5-1 with TRBJ1-2; TRBD1 agrees at 7 bases. The V and J ends lost 4 bases and 8 bases, in that order; junction bases with no gene match: 8. This CDR3 contains 13 residues. Germline V gene lookup returns CDR1 SGHRS and CDR2 YFSETQ. The CDR3 DNA reads as TGCGCCAGCAGCCTAGACAGGGCCGGCGGCTACACCTTC. It specifies CASSLDRAGGYTF.

The chain recombines TRBV27 with TRBJ2-2; the match to TRBD2 covers 7 bases. The J segment lost 10 bases and the V segment lost 5 bases, leaving 4 bases of the junction unmatched. The CDR3 extends over 12 amino acids. Germline V gene data show CDR1 as MNHEY and CDR2 as SMNVEV (reference sequence). The CDR3 nucleotides are TGTGCCAGCAGTCCCACTAGCGTGGAGCTGTTTTTT. Translated: CASSPTSVELFF.

This rearrangement joins TRBV20-1 to TRBJ2-5; TRBD1 is a possible D gene (6 bases). Germline assignment: CDR1 DFQATT and CDR2 SNEGSKA (reference sequence). V lost 8 bases and J lost 3, with 10 bases in between. The CDR3 contains 11 residues. CDR3 DNA sequence: TGCAGTTATACAGGGAAAGAGACCCAGTACTTC. Protein sequence: CSYTGKETQYF.

The chain joins TRBV2 to TRBJ2-1; tentative D call: TRBD1 (6 bases). V was cut by 6 bases and J by 1 base, with 13 bases left in between. CDR3 size: 15 residues. In germline, CDR1 is SNHLY, CDR2 FYNNEI. Written as DNA, the CDR3 is TGTGCCAGCAGCTTAGACAGGCCTTCCTACAATGAGCAGTTCTTC. As protein: CASSLDRPSYNEQFF.

The chain carries TRBV4-3 and TRBJ1-4, with TRBD1 as a possible D gene (5 bases). CDR3 size: 15 residues. V lost 0 bases to trimming and J lost 4 bases, with 9 bases between them. CDR1 and CDR2 from the germline V gene are LGHNA and YSLEER. The CDR3 DNA sequence: TGCGCCAGCAGCCAAGATAGGGACCTTAATGAAAAACTGTTTTTT. The encoded protein is CASSQDRDLNEKLFF.

The chain recombines TRBV4-1 with TRBJ2-5; D may be TRBD2 (5 bases). V was shortened by 2 bases and J by 5 bases, with 9 bases between the two germline ends. The V gene's germline CDR1 is MGHRA and CDR2 YSYEKL. The length of the CDR3 is 13 residues. CDR3 coding DNA: TGCGCCAGCAGCCAACGGGATGGGGAGACCCAGTACTTC. Its protein product is CASSQRDGETQYF.

The CDR3 reads CASSRATSYEQYF. The CDR3 bases are TGTGCCAGCAGCAGGGCAACCTCCTACGAGCAGTACTTC. The chain has TRBV6-1 and TRBJ2-7; a weak D match, TRBD1 (5 bases). The CDR3 consists of 13 residues. V lost 6 bases to trimming and J lost 0 bases, with 9 bases between them. Germline V CDR1 and CDR2: MNHNS, SASEGT.

The chain couples TRBV27 to TRBJ2-1; 7 bases map to TRBD2. From germline, CDR1 is MNHEY and CDR2 SMNVEV (reference sequence). The CDR3 sequence is 14 residues long. J gave up 9 bases and V 8 bases, and 13 bases lay outside the gene matches. The chain's CDR3 is CASSSRAGLGEQFF. Written as DNA, the CDR3 is TGTGCCAGCTCCTCCCGAGCGGGATTAGGTGAGCAGTTCTTC.

J is TRBJ1-2 and V is TRBV5-1; unclear D gene. Trimming shortened V by 2 bases and J by 4 bases, and 9 bases separated the two germline ends. The CDR3 loop spans 13 amino acids. CDR1 SGHRS and CDR2 YFSETQ come from the germline V gene. The CDR3 sequence is CASSFTAGYGYTF. Written as DNA, the CDR3 is TGCGCCAGCAGCTTCACAGCCGGCTATGGCTACACCTTC.

J is TRBJ2-7 and V is TRBV28; D gene ambiguous. CDR1 MDHEN and CDR2 SYDVKM come from the germline V gene. This CDR3 region has 17 residues. V lost 6 bases to trimming and J lost 2 bases, with 23 bases between them. The CDR3 DNA reads as TGTGCCAGCAGCCCTACGTTCACCCGAAGGGTCCCCTACGAGCAGTACTTC. Its protein is CASSPTFTRRVPYEQYF.

Of note for this clone: Distinct nucleotide sequences in the sample also encode this CDR3. This chain uses TRBV6-1 with TRBJ1-2; D ambiguous. The length of the CDR3 is 13 residues. Germline-derived CDR1 and CDR2 are MNHNS and SASEGT. Trimming stripped 4 bases from V and 0 bases from J, with 6 bases between. Written as DNA, the CDR3 is TGTGCCAGCAGTGCAGGACCTAACTATGGCTACACCTTC. This translates into CASSAGPNYGYTF.

This chain uses TRBV5-4 with TRBJ2-1; TRBD2 is a possible D gene (5 bases). CDR3 length: 14 amino acids. Trimming shortened V by 2 bases and J by 5 bases, and 11 bases separated the two germline ends. In germline, CDR1 is SGHNT, CDR2 YYREEE (reference sequence). The CDR3 bases are TGTGCCAGCAGCTTCGGGGAGAGTCACAATGAGCAGTTCTTC. It yields the protein CASSFGESHNEQFF.

This rearrangement joins TRBV2 to TRBJ1-1; unclear D gene. The CDR3 has 17 amino acids. Trimming left V 1 base short and J 0 bases short, with 15 bases between. In germline, CDR1 is SNHLY, CDR2 FYNNEI. CDR3 DNA sequence: TGTGCCAGCAGTGAAGACGATAGACTCTCCATGAACACTGAAGCTTTCTTT. This codes for CASSEDDRLSMNTEAFF.

This chain uses TRBV28 with TRBJ1-6, with D uncertain. Trimming pared 6 bases from V and 8 bases from J, leaving 8 bases between. Germline CDR1 MDHEN, CDR2 SYDVKM. This CDR3 is built from 12 residues. CDR3 nucleotide sequence: TGTGCCAGCAGCCCGCCGGATTCACCCCTCCACTTT. Its protein product is CASSPPDSPLHF.

V usage is TRBV6-1 and J usage is TRBJ2-2; the D gene could be TRBD1 or TRBD2 (5 bases each). The V gene's germline CDR1 is MNHNS and CDR2 SASEGT. This CDR3 region has 15 residues. V was cut by 6 bases and J by 4 bases, with 15 bases left in between. The DNA for the CDR3 is TGTGCCAGCAGGGGCAGGGATGGGGGCACCGGGGAGCTGTTTTTT. The encoded protein is CASRGRDGGTGELFF.